The clone carrying this T cell receptor beta chain turned up a few times. Its antigen is not identified. The identical CDR3 is also encoded by other nucleotide sequences in the sample. The treatment: oral pan-JAK inhibitor, 5-10 mg twice daily. RNA extraction was followed by reverse transcription into cDNA, which acted as the sequencing template. Some clones are missing from TCRdb's copy, which holds only in-frame ones; the method was immunoSEQ multiplex PCR. The sample yields fewer than 250,000 clones, about 40% seen once. V lost 2 bases and J 0 bases, leaving 11 bases between the germline ends. The CDR3 runs to 14 residues. Germline V gene sequence: CDR1 GTSNPN, CDR2 SVGIG (reference sequence). The data were taken from a study of CD8+ T cells in alopecia areata. Study background: At a dose of 5 to 10 mg twice daily, oral tofacitinib was given to treated patients. Study-wide results and limits: Especially in alopecia totalis/universalis, lesional scalp showed greater clonality than normal scalp did. The study found that many expanded lesional clones persisted in scalp and blood during tofacitinib. Although TCR sharing was seen in mice, sharing across patients was less clear, possibly for HLA-related reasons.

This chain joins TRBV30 and TRBJ2-7; maybe TRBD2 (6 bases). This material consisted of CD4+ T cells sorted from blood, taken at approximately week 39, from a patient treated with tofacitinib. The TCR comes from a human donor with alopecia areata. The CDR3 region has the DNA TGTGCCTGGAGTAGGGGTAGCGGCTCCTACGAGCAGTACTTC. This encodes CAWSRGSGSYEQYF.